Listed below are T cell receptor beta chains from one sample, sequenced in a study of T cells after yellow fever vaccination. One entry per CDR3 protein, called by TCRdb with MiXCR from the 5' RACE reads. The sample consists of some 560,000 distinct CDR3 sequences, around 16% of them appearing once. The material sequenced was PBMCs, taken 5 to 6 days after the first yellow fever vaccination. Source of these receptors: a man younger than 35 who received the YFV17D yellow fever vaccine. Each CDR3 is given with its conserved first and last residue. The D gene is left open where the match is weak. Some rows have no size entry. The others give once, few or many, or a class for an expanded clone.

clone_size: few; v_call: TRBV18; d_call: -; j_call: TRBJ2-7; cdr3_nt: TGTGCCAGCTCACCACCGGGGGGAATATACGAGCAGTACTTC; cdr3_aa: CASSPPGGIYEQYF
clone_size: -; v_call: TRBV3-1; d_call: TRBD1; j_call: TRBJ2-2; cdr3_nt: TGTGCCAGCAGCCAAGGGACGACAGGGCCCTTTTCCGGGGAGCTGTTTTTT; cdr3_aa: CASSQGTTGPFSGELFF
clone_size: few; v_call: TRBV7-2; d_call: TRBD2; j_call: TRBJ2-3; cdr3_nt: TGTGCCGGGGGGGGGAGAGGCACAGATACGCAGTATTTT; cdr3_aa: CAGGGRGTDTQYF
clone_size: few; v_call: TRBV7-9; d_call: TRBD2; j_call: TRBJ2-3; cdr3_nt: TGTGCCAGCAGCCAAGCGGGGTTGGATACGCAGTATTTT; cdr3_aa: CASSQAGLDTQYF
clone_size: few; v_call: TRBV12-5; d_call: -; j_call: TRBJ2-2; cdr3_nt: TGTGCTAGTGGTTTCACCCTAACGAACACCGGGGAGCTGTTTTTT; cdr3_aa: CASGFTLTNTGELFF
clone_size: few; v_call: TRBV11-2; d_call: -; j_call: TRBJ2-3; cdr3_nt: TGTGCCAGCAGCTTAGGCCCGGGGGCCTCTCTCATAGTGCAGTATTTT; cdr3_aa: CASSLGPGASLIVQYF
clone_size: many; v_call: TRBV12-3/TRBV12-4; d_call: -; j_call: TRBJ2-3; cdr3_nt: TGTGCCAGCAGTTTCGTTACAGATACGCAGTATTTT; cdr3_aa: CASSFVTDTQYF
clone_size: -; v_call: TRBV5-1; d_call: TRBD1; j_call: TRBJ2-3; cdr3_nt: TGCGCCAGCAGCTTCTCCGGGACAGGGGTGGCAGATACGCAGTATTTT; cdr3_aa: CASSFSGTGVADTQYF
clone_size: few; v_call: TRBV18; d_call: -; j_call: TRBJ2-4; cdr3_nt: TGTGCCAGCTCACCAAGTGGTAGCTATGGCATTCAGTACTTC; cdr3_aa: CASSPSGSYGIQYF
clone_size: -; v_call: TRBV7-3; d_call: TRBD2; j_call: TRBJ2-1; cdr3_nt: TGTGCCAGCAGCCCCCGCCGGGCGGGGGGCAGGGATGAGCAGTTCTTC; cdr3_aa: CASSPRRAGGRDEQFF
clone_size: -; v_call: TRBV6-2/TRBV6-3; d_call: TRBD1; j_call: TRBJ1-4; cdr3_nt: TGTGCCAGCAGCTCAGGGGGGGCGCCCCTGTATGAAAAACTGTTTTTT; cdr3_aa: CASSSGGAPLYEKLFF
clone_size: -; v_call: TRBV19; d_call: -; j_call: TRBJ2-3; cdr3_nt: TGTGCCAGTACCGGTCCTACGCAGTATTTT; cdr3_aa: CASTGPTQYF
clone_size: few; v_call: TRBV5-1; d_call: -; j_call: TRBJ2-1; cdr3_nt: TGCGCCAGCAGCTTGGAATCCGCCCTGGCGAAGCAGTTCTTC; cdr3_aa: CASSLESALAKQFF
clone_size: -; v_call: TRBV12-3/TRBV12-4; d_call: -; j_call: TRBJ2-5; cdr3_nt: TGTGCCAGCAGTCGGCGGGACGAGAAGGAGACCCAGTACTTC; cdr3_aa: CASSRRDEKETQYF
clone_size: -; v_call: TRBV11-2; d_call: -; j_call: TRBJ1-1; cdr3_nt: TGTGCCAGCAGCGTAGGGGCCATGAACACTGAAGCTTTCTTT; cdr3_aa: CASSVGAMNTEAFF
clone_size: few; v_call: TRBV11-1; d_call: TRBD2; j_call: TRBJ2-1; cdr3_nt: TGTGCCAGCAGCGTCTTTCGGACTGTGACTAGCGGTGATAATGAGCAGTTCTTC; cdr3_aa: CASSVFRTVTSGDNEQFF
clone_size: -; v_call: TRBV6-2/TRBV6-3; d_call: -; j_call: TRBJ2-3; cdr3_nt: TGTGCCAGCGTCTACATGGATACGCAGTATTTT; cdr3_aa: CASVYMDTQYF
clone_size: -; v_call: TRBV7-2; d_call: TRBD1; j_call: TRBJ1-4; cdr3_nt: TGTGCCAGCAGCGGCCGACAGGGAGTAAGAACTAATGAAAAACTGTTTTTT; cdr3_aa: CASSGRQGVRTNEKLFF
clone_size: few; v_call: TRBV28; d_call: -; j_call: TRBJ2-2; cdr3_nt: TGTGCCAGCAGTTTAACGACGGTGAACACCGGGGAGCTGTTTTTT; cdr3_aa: CASSLTTVNTGELFF
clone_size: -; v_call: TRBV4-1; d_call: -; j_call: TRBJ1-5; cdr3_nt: TGCGCCAGCAGCCAAGCCCCCTGGTCCGATCAGCCCCAGCATTTT; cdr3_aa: CASSQAPWSDQPQHF
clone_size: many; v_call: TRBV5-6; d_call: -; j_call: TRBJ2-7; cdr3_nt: TGTGCCAGCAGCTTCTTCCGGGCCCTCTCCTACGAGCAGTACTTC; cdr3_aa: CASSFFRALSYEQYF
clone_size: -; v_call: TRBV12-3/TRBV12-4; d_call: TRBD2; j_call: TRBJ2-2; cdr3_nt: TGTGCCATCAGTCCTGCCCGAGGGGAGCGGGGGAACACCGGGGAGCTGTTTTTT; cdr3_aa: CAISPARGERGNTGELFF
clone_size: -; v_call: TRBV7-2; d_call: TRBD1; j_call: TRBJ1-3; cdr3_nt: TGTGCCAGCAGCCAGACAGGGTCTGGAAACACCATATATTTT; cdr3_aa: CASSQTGSGNTIYF
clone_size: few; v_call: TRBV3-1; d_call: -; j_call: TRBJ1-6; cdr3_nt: TGTGCCAGCAGCCAAGAGCAGCGGCCGGGAAATATTGGATCACCCCTCCACTTT; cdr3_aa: CASSQEQRPGNIGSPLHF
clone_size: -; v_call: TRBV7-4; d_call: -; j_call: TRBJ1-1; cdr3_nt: TGTGCCAGCAGAAGCCTCCGGGGGGAGAACACTGAAGCTTTCTTT; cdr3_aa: CASRSLRGENTEAFF
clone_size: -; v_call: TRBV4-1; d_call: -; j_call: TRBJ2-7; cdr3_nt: TGCGCCAGCAGCCAAAACCGGGACGGGACCTACGAGCAGTACTTC; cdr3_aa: CASSQNRDGTYEQYF